The source of this T cell receptor beta chain is a study of blood T cell repertoires in COVID-19. Turning to the study itself: From T cells, B-cell-depleted T cells, or PBMCs came the material, which was cDNA or gDNA.

Patients in Seattle were enrolled during active infection, then followed longitudinally. V lost 9 bases to trimming and J lost 0 bases; unmatched junction nucleotides: 2. This CDR3 is built from 13 residues. Under the authors' procedure: Estimation of nucleated cell counts relied on the amplification of reference gene primers. Only in-frame clones appear in the TCRdb table, and some are missing; sequencing was by immunoSEQ multiplex PCR. V and J calls and clone size are as listed in that table; D and trimming were resolved from the DNA. The table records about 190,000 clones, around nine tenths of them present only once.

This sequence originates from a woman in her sixties or seventies with COVID-19, enrolled during active disease. The chain employs TRBV12-3 or TRBV12-4 and TRBJ1-1; TRBD1 matches at 9 bases. The specimen was peripheral blood. The CDR3 sequence is CASTGGLNTEAFF. In nucleotides, the CDR3 is TGTGCCAGTACAGGGGGCTTGAACACTGAAGCTTTCTTT.